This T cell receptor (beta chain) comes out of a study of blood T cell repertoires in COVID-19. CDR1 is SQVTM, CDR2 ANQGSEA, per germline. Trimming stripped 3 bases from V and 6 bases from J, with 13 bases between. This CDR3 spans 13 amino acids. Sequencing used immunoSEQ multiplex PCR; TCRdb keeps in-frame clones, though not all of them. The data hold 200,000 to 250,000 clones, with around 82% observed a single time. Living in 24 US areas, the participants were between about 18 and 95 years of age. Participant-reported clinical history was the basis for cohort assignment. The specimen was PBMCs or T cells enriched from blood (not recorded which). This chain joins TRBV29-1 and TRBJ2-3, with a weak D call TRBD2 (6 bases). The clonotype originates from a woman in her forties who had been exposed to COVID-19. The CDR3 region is CSVEVTSSDTQYF. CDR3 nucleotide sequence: TGCAGCGTTGAGGTTACTAGCAGCGATACGCAGTATTTT.